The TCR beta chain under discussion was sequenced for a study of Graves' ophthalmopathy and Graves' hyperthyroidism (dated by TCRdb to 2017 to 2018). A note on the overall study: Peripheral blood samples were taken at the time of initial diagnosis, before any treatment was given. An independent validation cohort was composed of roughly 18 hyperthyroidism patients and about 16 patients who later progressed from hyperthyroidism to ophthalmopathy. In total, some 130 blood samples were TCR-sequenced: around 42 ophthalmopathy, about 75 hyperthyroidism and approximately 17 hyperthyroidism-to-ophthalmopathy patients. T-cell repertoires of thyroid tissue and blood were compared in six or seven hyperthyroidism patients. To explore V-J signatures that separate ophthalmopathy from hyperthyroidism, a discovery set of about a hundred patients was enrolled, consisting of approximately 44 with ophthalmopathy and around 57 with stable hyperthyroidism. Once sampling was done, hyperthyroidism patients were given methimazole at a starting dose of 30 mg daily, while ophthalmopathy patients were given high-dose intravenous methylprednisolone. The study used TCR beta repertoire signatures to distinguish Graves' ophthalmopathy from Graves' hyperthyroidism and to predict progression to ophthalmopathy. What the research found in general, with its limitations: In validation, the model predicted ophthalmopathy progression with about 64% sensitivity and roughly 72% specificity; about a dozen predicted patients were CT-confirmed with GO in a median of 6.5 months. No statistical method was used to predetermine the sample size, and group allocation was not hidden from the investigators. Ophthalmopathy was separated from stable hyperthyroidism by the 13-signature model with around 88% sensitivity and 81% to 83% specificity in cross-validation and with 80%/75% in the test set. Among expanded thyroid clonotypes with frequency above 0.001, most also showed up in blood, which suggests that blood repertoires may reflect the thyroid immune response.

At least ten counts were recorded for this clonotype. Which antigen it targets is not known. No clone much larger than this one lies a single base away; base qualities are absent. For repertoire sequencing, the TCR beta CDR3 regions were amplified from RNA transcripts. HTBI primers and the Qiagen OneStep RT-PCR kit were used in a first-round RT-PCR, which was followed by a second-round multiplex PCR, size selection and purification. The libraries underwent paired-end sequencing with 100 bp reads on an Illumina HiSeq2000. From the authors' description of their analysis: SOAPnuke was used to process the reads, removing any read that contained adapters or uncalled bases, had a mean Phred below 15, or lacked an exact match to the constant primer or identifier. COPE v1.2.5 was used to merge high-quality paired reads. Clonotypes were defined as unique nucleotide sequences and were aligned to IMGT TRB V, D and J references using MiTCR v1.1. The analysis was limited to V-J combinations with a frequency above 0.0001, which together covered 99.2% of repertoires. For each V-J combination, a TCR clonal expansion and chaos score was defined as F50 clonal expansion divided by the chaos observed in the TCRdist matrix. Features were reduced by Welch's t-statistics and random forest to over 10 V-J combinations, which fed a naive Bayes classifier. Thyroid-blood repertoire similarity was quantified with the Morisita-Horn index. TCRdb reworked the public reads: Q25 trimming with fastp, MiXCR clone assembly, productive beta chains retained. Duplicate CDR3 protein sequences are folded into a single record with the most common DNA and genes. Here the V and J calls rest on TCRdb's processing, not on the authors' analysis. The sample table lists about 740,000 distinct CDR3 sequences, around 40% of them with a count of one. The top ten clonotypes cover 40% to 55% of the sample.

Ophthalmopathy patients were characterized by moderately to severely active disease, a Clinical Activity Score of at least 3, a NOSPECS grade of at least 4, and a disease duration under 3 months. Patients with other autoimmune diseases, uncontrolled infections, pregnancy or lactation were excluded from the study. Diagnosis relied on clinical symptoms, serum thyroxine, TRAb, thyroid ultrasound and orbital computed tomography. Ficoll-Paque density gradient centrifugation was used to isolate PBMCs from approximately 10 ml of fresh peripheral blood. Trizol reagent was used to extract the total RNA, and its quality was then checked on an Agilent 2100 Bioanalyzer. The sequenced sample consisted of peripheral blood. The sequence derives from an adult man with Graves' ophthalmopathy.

The DNA sequence follows: TGTGCCAGTAGTCAGGGGACCTACTATGGCTACACCTTC. Protein translation: CASSQGTYYGYTF. The V and J segments used are TRBV19 and TRBJ1-2, with TRBD1 as a weak D call on 6 bases. From cysteine to phenylalanine, the CDR3 is 13 amino acids long. Kept here is only the CDR3 DNA, which spans 39 bases and is read in frame from base 1. Trimming at the junction amounts to 5 bases on V and 3 bases on J, and the germline ends lie 10 bases apart. CDR1 LNHDA and CDR2 SQIVND were looked up in the germline V gene (reference sequence).